This T cell receptor (beta chain) was captured in a study of PD-L1 blockade in urothelial cancer. Study details: Males with bladder-origin urothelial cancer constituted about 85% of the roughly 30 patients. Researchers looked at the blood 3 weeks (second dose) and 6 weeks after treatment began.

TCRdb keeps only in-frame clones here, not all; method: immunoSEQ multiplex PCR. The sample comprises tens of thousands of clones, almost 90% of which are singletons, and around 1.7% rests with the top ten. Noted time point: pretreatment peripheral blood. There are 15 residues in the CDR3. V lost 4 bases and J lost 5; bases outside the gene matches: 7. In germline, CDR1 is MNHNY, CDR2 SVGAGI (reference sequence). The receptor's source is a man between 60 and 75 years old with urothelial cancer. The chain recombines TRBV6-6 with TRBJ2-1; TRBD2 matches at 8 bases. The specimen was PBMCs, collected around atezolizumab (anti-PD-L1) treatment. The DNA of the CDR3 is TGTGCCAGCAGTTCCCGGGGGGGTCGGAACAATGAGCAGTTCTTC. It yields the protein CASSSRGGRNNEQFF.